This T cell receptor beta chain originates from a study of graft-versus-host responses after intestinal transplantation (dated by TCRdb to the early 2020s). Describing the broader study: Multivisceral, liver-intestinal, or isolated intestinal transplants were received by the recipients. All recipients received anti-thymocyte globulin induction followed by maintenance tacrolimus and steroids for around three years. After intestinal transplantation, graft-versus-host and host-versus-graft alloreactive T cell clones in the graft, circulation and bone marrow were tracked using bulk TCR-beta CDR3 sequencing. To identify alloreactive clones, pre-transplant mixed lymphocyte reaction products were sequenced and then compared with unstimulated pre-transplant donor and recipient T cells. The cohort enrolled 20 to 25 intestinal transplant recipients including one retransplant, and a few patients lacking pretransplant specimens were excluded. Donor T cell macrochimerism was defined as a peak of at least 4% donor T cells among recipient peripheral blood mononuclear cells. Samples from a few later patients were sequenced in-house on an Illumina MiSeq with MiXCR processing rather than by the commercial service. The investigation overall reported the following: Peak levels of circulating GvH clones were associated with declines in HvG clones early after transplant. In patients with donor T cell macrochimerism, the allografts had high GvH to HvG T cell clonal ratios. The relatively low number and heterogeneity of intestinal transplant patients limited the conclusions. GvH clones were found in recipient bone marrow, and some of the GvH clones appeared earlier in ileal mucosa or blood, which is consistent with an intestinal mucosal origin.

The library relied on the immunoSEQ multiplex PCR assay. Adaptive Biotechnologies carried out high-throughput TCR-beta CDR3 sequencing of genomic DNA for most patients. The source study handled its data this way. Adaptive's ImmunoSEQ software supplied the TCR sequencing data for approximately 18 patients, while MiXCR and VDJtools were used to process three other patients. CDR3 nucleotide sequences shared between donor and recipient were removed because the origin of such sequences could not be assigned. To count as alloreactive, a clone needed at least 2-fold expansion over unstimulated cells and a minimum CFSE-low frequency of 0.002% (template counts) or 0.001% (read counts). Clones detected in sequenced pre-transplant spleen, lymph node, or MLR CFSE-low populations of the donor or recipient were defined as mappable. The cumulative frequency of alloreactive clones was calculated as a percentage of all sequences, weighted by copy number. The clones in this table, taken by TCRdb from immuneACCESS, are in-frame only. Not every clone is retained; where verified, under half of the shortfall comes from an unresolved V gene, and the cause of the rest is unknown. Clone size and the V and J calls come from that table; the DNA yielded D and trimming. Across this sample there are more than 12,000 clones, with 67% seen only once. The ten largest clones take up 9% of the sample.

From the cysteine up to the phenylalanine, the CDR3 has a length of 15 residues. CDR3 DNA is the only sequence kept; it has 45 bases, read in frame from the first base. Per the germline V gene (reference sequence), LNHDA is the CDR1 and SQIVND is the CDR2. Cut back by 7 bases and 1 base, the V and J ends lie 14 bases apart. This clone was seen more than once but under ten times. Its specific antigen is unknown. No quality values exist for individual bases; no much larger clone is one base distant. Dithiothreitol, EDTA incubations and collagenase D digestion were used to isolate intraepithelial and lamina propria lymphocytes from graft specimens. Bulk TCR-beta sequencing was performed on serial intestinal graft biopsy specimens collected as late as 600 days after transplant.

This receptor chain uses TRBV19 and TRBJ1-5; the D gene is perhaps TRBD1, from 5 matching bases. The source is a human patient who received an intestinal transplant, so some T cells may come from the graft donor. This specimen consisted of ileum tissue, obtained roughly 720 days after intestinal transplantation. The bases read TGTGCCAGTACCCCAGGGTGGGGAAGCAATCAGCCCCAGCATTTT. It translates as CASTPGWGSNQPQHF.